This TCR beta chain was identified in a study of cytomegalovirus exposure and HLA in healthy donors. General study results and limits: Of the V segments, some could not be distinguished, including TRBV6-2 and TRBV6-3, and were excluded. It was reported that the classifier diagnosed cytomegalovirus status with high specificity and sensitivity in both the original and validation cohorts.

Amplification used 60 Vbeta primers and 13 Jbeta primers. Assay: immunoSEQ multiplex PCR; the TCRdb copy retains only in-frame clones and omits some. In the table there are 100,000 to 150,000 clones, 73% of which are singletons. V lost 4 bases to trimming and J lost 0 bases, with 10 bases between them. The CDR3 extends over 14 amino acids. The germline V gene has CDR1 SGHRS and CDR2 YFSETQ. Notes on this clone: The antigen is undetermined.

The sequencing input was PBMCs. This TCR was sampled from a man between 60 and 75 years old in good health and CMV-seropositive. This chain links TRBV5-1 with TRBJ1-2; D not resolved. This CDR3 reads CASSAELANYGYTF. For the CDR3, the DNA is TGCGCCAGCAGCGCTGAGTTAGCTAACTATGGCTACACCTTC.